The 14 T cell receptor beta chains presented below share a single source sample, sequenced in a study of T cells in Graves' hyperthyroidism and ophthalmopathy. The CDR3 regions of TCR beta were amplified from RNA transcripts. During a first-round RT-PCR of the TCR CDR3, the HTBI primer set was used. Each CDR3 protein gets one entry after TCRdb re-called the multiplex PCR reads with MiXCR. The table records approximately 420,000 distinct CDR3 sequences, roughly 13% of them present only once. The source material was blood. Receptors were obtained from a woman under 30 with Graves' hyperthyroidism.

The chain combines TRBV9 with TRBJ1-3; D ambiguous. Germline-derived CDR1 and CDR2 are SGDLS and YYNGEE. Trimming removed 0 bases from V and 2 bases from J, with 9 bases in between. The CDR3 extends over 15 amino acids. The DNA of the CDR3 is TGTGCCAGCAGCGTAGGTGCAGACCCTGGAAACACCATATATTTT. Translation: CASSVGADPGNTIYF.

This clonotype was counted at least ten times. The rearrangement joins TRBV30 to TRBJ2-3; TRBD1 agrees at 9 bases. The CDR3 spans 12 residues. Trimming at V came to 3 bases and at J to 9 bases, leaving 4 bases not matched to a gene. Germline V gene sequence: CDR1 GTSNPN, CDR2 SVGIG (reference sequence). In nucleotides, the CDR3 is TGTGCCTGGAGCGACAGGGGGAGGACGCAGTATTTT. This encodes CAWSDRGRTQYF.

The V gene is TRBV4-3, the J gene TRBJ2-1; 10 bases agree with TRBD2. Trimming at V came to 1 base and at J to 8 bases, leaving 8 bases not matched to a gene. CDR3 length equals 16 residues. Germline V gene data show CDR1 as LGHNA and CDR2 as YSLEER. The CDR3 loop reads CASSQGVAGGDDEQFF. CDR3 bases: TGCGCCAGCAGCCAAGGGGTAGCGGGAGGTGACGATGAGCAGTTCTTC.

Ten or more counts support this clonotype. The chain joins TRBV20-1 to TRBJ2-3; D remains unclear. Germline CDR1 and CDR2: DFQATT and SNEGSKA (reference sequence). The CDR3 consists of 12 residues. V gave up 5 bases and J gave up 5 bases, with 11 bases separating them. The CDR3 is CSAYDWGDTQYF. The CDR3, as DNA: TGCAGTGCTTATGACTGGGGAGATACGCAGTATTTT.

This clonotype came up many times. The rearrangement links TRBV20-1 to TRBJ2-7, with 10 bases that match TRBD2. Losses at the gene ends were 7 bases for V and 3 bases for J; bases not matched to a gene: 6. Germline-derived CDR1 and CDR2 are DFQATT and SNEGSKA (reference sequence). The CDR3 consists of 13 residues. CDR3 loop: CSGLSGRVYEQYF. The CDR3 DNA reads as TGCAGTGGCCTGAGCGGGAGGGTCTACGAGCAGTACTTC.

This clonotype was picked up many times. The rearrangement uses TRBV20-1 and TRBJ2-1; 11 bases are shared with TRBD2. The V gene end was trimmed by 3 bases and the J gene end by 10 bases; junction bases not matched to a gene: 8. Germline lookup yields CDR1 DFQATT and CDR2 SNEGSKA (reference sequence). The CDR3 consists of 14 residues. The CDR3, as DNA: TGCAGTGCTAGTGCCCGACTAGCGGGAATCGAGCAGTTCTTC. Its protein is CSASARLAGIEQFF.

This clonotype appeared many times. The J gene is TRBJ2-3, the V gene TRBV11-3; D call uncertain. Germline CDR1 and CDR2: SGHNT and YENEEA. V was trimmed by 0 bases and J by 1 base, leaving 5 bases between them. The CDR3 spans 14 residues. The CDR3 sequence: CASSLDGGTDTQYF. CDR3 coding DNA: TGTGCCAGCAGCTTAGATGGTGGCACAGATACGCAGTATTTT.

At least ten counts were recorded for this clonotype. The chain joins TRBV12-3 or TRBV12-4 to TRBJ1-2; D call uncertain. The CDR3 extends over 15 amino acids. Trimming shortened V by 3 bases and J by 7 bases, and 18 bases separated the two germline ends. The CDR3 loop reads CASSFRKPFIGGYTF. The CDR3 nucleotides read TGTGCCAGCAGTTTCAGGAAACCTTTTATCGGTGGCTACACCTTC.

This clonotype was counted ten times or more. This rearrangement joins TRBV2 to TRBJ1-6, with D unclear. Germline-derived CDR1 and CDR2 are SNHLY and FYNNEI. The CDR3 contains 12 residues. V was shortened by 2 bases and J by 7 bases, with 3 bases between the two germline ends. CDR3 in DNA: TGTGCCAGCAGTGAACGGAATTCACCCCTCCACTTT. Protein sequence: CASSERNSPLHF. Based on the CDR3 plus reference TRBV2 and TRBJ1-6, the full variable domain is EPEVTQTPSHQVTQMGQEVILRCVPISNHLYFYWYRQILGQKVEFLVSFYNNEISEKSEIFDDQFSVERPDGSNFTLKIRSTKLEDSAMYFCASSERNSPLHFGNGTRLTVT.

This clonotype appeared many times. This chain uses TRBV2 with TRBJ2-1, with D perhaps TRBD2 (5 bases). Germline V gene sequence: CDR1 SNHLY, CDR2 FYNNEI. V gave up 6 bases and J gave up 5 bases, with 11 bases separating them. The CDR3 spans 13 residues. The CDR3 DNA is TGTGCCAGCAGCGGGGAATATGACAATGAGCAGTTCTTC. It encodes CASSGEYDNEQFF.

This clonotype was found many times. J is TRBJ2-5 and V is TRBV24-1; 16 nucleotides match TRBD2. The CDR3 is 17 amino acids. V lost 7 bases and J lost 5; bases outside the gene matches: 9. Per germline, CDR1 KGHDR and CDR2 SFDVKD. DNA for the CDR3: TGTGCCACCAGGGCTGGGACTAGCGGGAGGGAACTCGAGACCCAGTACTTC. As protein: CATRAGTSGRELETQYF.

This clonotype has ten or more counts. As DNA, the CDR3 is TGTGCCAGCAGTTTAGCAGGGGGCGGGAACACTGAAGCTTTCTTT. Translating gives CASSLAGGGNTEAFF. The V and J genes are TRBV12-3 or TRBV12-4 and TRBJ1-1; TRBD1 agrees at 7 bases. This CDR3 has 15 amino acids. The V gene end was trimmed by 0 bases and the J gene end by 1 base; junction bases not matched to a gene: 2.

The sample holds many counts of this clonotype. V usage is TRBV28 and J usage is TRBJ1-1, with TRBD1 as a possible D gene (5 bases). Germline loops: CDR1 MDHEN, CDR2 SYDVKM. Trimming took 1 base from V and 3 from J, leaving 15 bases between them. This CDR3 spans 16 amino acids. The CDR3 sequence: CASSLSGRRAYTEAFF. The CDR3 coding sequence is TGTGCCAGCAGTTTATCGGGGCGCAGGGCTTACACTGAAGCTTTCTTT.

The V call is TRBV11-2, the J call TRBJ2-3; D ambiguous. Per germline, CDR1 SGHAT and CDR2 FQNNGV. The CDR3 consists of 13 residues. Trimming removed 5 bases from V and 2 bases from J, with 8 bases in between. The CDR3 coding sequence is TGTGCCAGCAGCCAAGAAGTCACAGATACGCAGTATTTT. This encodes CASSQEVTDTQYF.